This passage covers 9 T cell receptor beta chains from one sample sequenced in a study of regulatory T cells in long-lasting Graves disease. For TCR beta, libraries came from iRepertoire HTBI primers and Arm-PCR of CDR3 regions. TCRdb ran MiXCR on the multiplex PCR reads and lists one entry per CDR3 protein. The sample carries about half a million distinct CDR3 sequences, about 12% recorded once. The sample's time point: newly diagnosed GD, antithyroid drugs for less than 3 months. Extracted PBMC RNA gave rise to the TCR library. The same sample was also used in a study of T cells in Graves' hyperthyroidism and ophthalmopathy.

Here the sequenced sample was peripheral blood mononuclear cells (PBMCs), taken at new diagnosis, from a patient treated with antithyroid drugs. Receptors were obtained from a woman aged 25-40 years with Graves disease.

At least ten counts were recorded for this clonotype. In DNA form, the CDR3 reads TGTGCCAGCAGGGCCCCGGGACGCAGTATGGCCTATGGCTACACCTTC. It translates to CASRAPGRSMAYGYTF. The rearrangement uses TRBV2 and TRBJ1-2; maybe TRBD1 (5 bases). The length of the CDR3 is 16 residues. Germline lookup yields CDR1 SNHLY and CDR2 FYNNEI. Trimming took 6 bases from V and 4 from J, leaving 21 bases between them. Based on the CDR3 plus reference TRBV2 and TRBJ1-2, the full variable domain is EPEVTQTPSHQVTQMGQEVILRCVPISNHLYFYWYRQILGQKVEFLVSFYNNEISEKSEIFDDQFSVERPDGSNFTLKIRSTKLEDSAMYFCASRAPGRSMAYGYTFGSGTRLTVV.

This clonotype has a count of ten or more. This chain links TRBV30 with TRBJ1-3; a weak D match, TRBD1 (5 bases). Deletions cut 2 bases from V and 2 bases from J, with 7 bases between. The CDR3 spans 13 residues. The germline V gene has CDR1 GTSNPN and CDR2 SVGIG (reference sequence). This chain's CDR3 is CAWSKQAGNTIYF. CDR3 in DNA: TGTGCCTGGAGTAAACAGGCTGGAAACACCATATATTTT.

This rearrangement joins TRBV20-1 to TRBJ1-2; tentative D call: TRBD1 (6 bases). Deletions cut 6 bases from V and 7 bases from J, with 15 bases between. The V gene's germline CDR1 is DFQATT and CDR2 SNEGSKA (reference sequence). The CDR3 runs to 12 residues. The chain's CDR3 is CSASQRGFGYTF. The CDR3 coding sequence is TGCAGTGCCAGCCAAAGGGGGTTTGGCTACACCTTC.

This clonotype appeared a few times. A read error may produce the germline difference seen at one junction end. The V and J genes are TRBV11-3 and TRBJ1-5; unclear D gene. Germline V lookup: CDR1 SGHNT, CDR2 YENEEA. The CDR3 runs to 16 residues. The CDR3 DNA reads as TGTGCCAGCGGCTTAGAACAGAACCTTAGCAATCAGCCCCAGCATTTT. Translation gives CASGLEQNLSNQPQHF.

This clonotype was recorded a few times. The rearrangement uses TRBV4-2 and TRBJ1-2, with D unresolved. CDR1 is LGHNA and CDR2 is YNFKEQ in the germline V gene. Trimming took off 1 base at V and 8 bases at J, with 23 bases between the two ends. The CDR3 totals 17 residues. The CDR3 sequence: CASSQVSRVEGSRGYTF. In DNA form, the CDR3 reads TGTGCCAGCAGCCAAGTCTCTCGGGTAGAAGGGAGTAGAGGCTACACCTTC.

In this sample, this clonotype turned up many times. The V gene is TRBV24-1, the J gene TRBJ2-2; 10 bases are a match to TRBD1. V trimming: 3 bases; J trimming: 5 bases; junction bases outside the gene matches: 5. The CDR3 contains 16 residues. Germline loops: CDR1 KGHDR, CDR2 SFDVKD. The CDR3 nucleotides are TGTGCCACCAGTGATCCCGGGACAGGGGTTACCGGGGAGCTGTTTTTT. Translation gives CATSDPGTGVTGELFF.

This clonotype was recorded many times. The V gene is TRBV28, the J gene TRBJ2-5, with no clear D. The V end lost 5 bases, the J end lost 0 bases, and 13 bases lay between the germline ends. This CDR3 has 15 amino acids. Germline lookup yields CDR1 MDHEN and CDR2 SYDVKM. The CDR3 DNA reads as TGTGCCAGCAGTCCCATGACGGAAGACCAAGAGACCCAGTACTTC. Translated: CASSPMTEDQETQYF.

Note on this clonotype: A much larger clone differs from this one at a single base, so this may be a read error. The chain recombines TRBV7-8 with TRBJ2-1; 9 bases match TRBD2. Germline CDR1 is SGHVS and CDR2 is FQNEAQ. V shed 5 bases, J shed 4 bases, and the junction held 9 bases outside the gene matches. This CDR3 comprises 16 residues. CDR3 coding DNA: TGTGCCAGCAGCCCCCACTCGGCGGGAGGGTACAATGAGCAGTTCTTC. This encodes CASSPHSAGGYNEQFF.

The V and J genes are TRBV4-2 and TRBJ1-1, with a tentative D call TRBD1 (5 bases). Germline CDR1 reads LGHNA; CDR2 reads YNFKEQ. With 0 bases removed from V and 3 bases from J, the gap between germline ends came to 11 bases. The CDR3 length is 15 residues. The CDR3 region is CASSQEPGGYTEAFF. The CDR3 nucleotides are TGTGCCAGCAGCCAAGAACCTGGGGGGTACACTGAAGCTTTCTTT.